What follows are 22 T cell receptor beta chains derived from one specimen sequenced in a study of blood T cells in healthy people across ages. For the second PCR, which ran for about 6 to 12 cycles, a sample-barcoded 5' primer and a J-beta primer mix were used. In TCRdb, the 5' RACE reads were re-called with MiXCR into one record per CDR3 protein. This sample has 1.5 million to 1.9 million distinct CDR3 sequences, with approximately 43% found just once. The source material was blood. These receptors all come from a woman between 18 and 30 years old in good health.

This clonotype has a handful of counts. This chain uses TRBV2 with TRBJ2-7, with D tentatively TRBD1 (6 bases). The V end lost 6 bases, the J end lost 2 bases, and 11 bases lay between the germline ends. Germline assignment: CDR1 SNHLY and CDR2 FYNNEI. There are 13 residues in the CDR3. CDR3 residues: CASRPWTAYEQYF. The DNA of the CDR3 is TGTGCCAGCAGGCCCTGGACAGCCTACGAGCAGTACTTC.

This clonotype was detected only once. The CDR3 protein is CSARLGGNGELFF. CDR3 nucleotide sequence: TGCAGTGCTAGACTTGGGGGTAACGGGGAGCTGTTTTTT. V is TRBV20-1 and J is TRBJ2-2; D could derive from TRBD1 or TRBD2 (5 bases each). This CDR3 is 13 amino acids long. The V end was cut by 2 bases, the J end by 7 bases, with 11 bases between. Germline V lookup: CDR1 DFQATT, CDR2 SNEGSKA (reference sequence).

The V call is TRBV9, the J call TRBJ1-2; the D is unclear. V was clipped by 0 bases and J by 4 bases, with 13 bases between them. The germline gives CDR1 SGDLS, CDR2 YYNGEE. The CDR3 is 15 residues long. The chain's CDR3 is CASSVDAGFGYGYTF. The DNA for the CDR3 is TGTGCCAGCAGCGTAGATGCGGGGTTCGGCTATGGCTACACCTTC.

The chain employs TRBV20-1 and TRBJ2-2; 8 bases align to TRBD1. CDR3 size: 14 residues. Per germline, CDR1 DFQATT and CDR2 SNEGSKA (reference sequence). The V and J ends lost 6 bases and 1 base, in that order; junction bases with no gene match: 4. The CDR3 spells CSAPGQGNTGELFF. In nucleotides, the CDR3 is TGCAGTGCACCAGGACAGGGGAACACCGGGGAGCTGTTTTTT.

This chain joins TRBV7-2 and TRBJ2-5; a possible D gene is TRBD1 (6 bases). V lost 4 bases and J 3 bases, leaving 15 bases between the germline ends. The germline CDR1 and CDR2 sequences are SGHTA and FQGNSA. The CDR3 loop spans 15 amino acids. In DNA form, the CDR3 reads TGTGCCAGCAGCTCCCAGGGGACACCAAAAGAGACCCAGTACTTC. Protein: CASSSQGTPKETQYF. Combining the CDR3 with reference TRBV7-2 and TRBJ2-5 gives the whole variable domain GAGVSQSPSNKVTEKGKDVELRCDPISGHTALYWYRQSLGQGLEFLIYFQGNSAPDKSGLPSDRFSAERTGGSVSTLTIQRTQQEDSAVYLCASSSQGTPKETQYFGPGTRLLVL.

In this sample, this clonotype turned up a few times. This chain joins TRBV12-3 or TRBV12-4 and TRBJ2-5; tentatively, D is TRBD1 (6 bases). The J call may be in error: the DNA end matches TRBJ2-7 better. The length of the CDR3 is 13 residues. The CDR3 is CASSFNRVSEQYF. CDR3 nucleotides: TGTGCCAGCAGTTTCAACAGGGTTAGCGAGCAGTACTTC.

This clonotype was observed a handful of times. The chain links TRBV20-1 to TRBJ2-1; 8 bases agree with TRBD1. J lost 0 bases, V lost 4 bases, and 5 bases had no gene match. The CDR3 consists of 15 residues. Germline CDR1 and CDR2: DFQATT and SNEGSKA (reference sequence). CDR3 sequence reads: CSATRQGSSYNEQFF. Here the CDR3 DNA reads TGCAGTGCTACAAGACAGGGGAGCTCCTACAATGAGCAGTTCTTC.

A few counts support this clonotype. V is TRBV20-1 and J is TRBJ2-1; D is ambiguous. V lost 0 bases, J lost 8 bases, and 8 bases lay in between. The CDR3 consists of 12 residues. CDR1 and CDR2 from the germline V gene are DFQATT and SNEGSKA (reference sequence). The CDR3 DNA reads TGCAGTGCTAGAGATCTGGTGGATGAGCAGTTCTTC. This translates into CSARDLVDEQFF.

This clonotype has a handful of counts. The J gene is TRBJ2-7, the V gene TRBV6-6; D perhaps matches TRBD2 (5 bases). Germline CDR1 reads MNHNY; CDR2 reads SVGAGI (reference sequence). The CDR3 runs 12 residues. V shed 5 bases and J shed 5 bases, with 10 bases lying between them. The CDR3 nucleotides are TGTGCCAGCAGTAATGGACTCAACGAGCAGTACTTC. Translation gives CASSNGLNEQYF.

The table lists this clonotype with many counts. This chain links TRBV7-9 with TRBJ1-1; D is uncertain. V was pared by 3 bases and J by 2 bases, with 7 bases between. Germline values: CDR1 SEHNR, CDR2 FQNEAQ (reference sequence). This CDR3 is built from 13 residues. The CDR3 sequence is CASSLDLNTEAFF. The CDR3 DNA sequence: TGTGCCAGCAGCTTGGACCTTAACACTGAAGCTTTCTTT.

Worth noting for this clonotype: The DNA is omitted, as the CDR3 cannot be located on it reliably, and the CDR3 follows TCRdb's listing. This chain joins TRBV12-3 or TRBV12-4 and TRBJ1-1; TRBD1, the D gene given by the table, was not confirmed from the DNA. Inclusive of both ends, the CDR3 amounts to 14 amino acids. The CDR3 sequence is CASTLRRRNTEAFF.

This clonotype turned up a few times. This sequence joins TRBV20-1 and TRBJ2-3; perhaps TRBD1 as D (6 bases). Germline assignment: CDR1 DFQATT and CDR2 SNEGSKA (reference sequence). Trimming pared 0 bases from V and 4 bases from J, leaving 11 bases between. CDR3 length: 14 amino acids. The CDR3 sequence is CSARDLRGADTQYF. The CDR3 DNA follows: TGCAGTGCTAGAGACCTCAGGGGAGCAGATACGCAGTATTTT.

The chain couples TRBV5-1 to TRBJ1-1; 7 bases match TRBD1. This CDR3 is 14 amino acids long. Looked up from germline, CDR1 is SGHRS and CDR2 is YFSETQ. Trimming removed 1 base from V and 3 bases from J; junction bases left unmatched: 3. In nucleotides, the CDR3 is TGCGCCAGCAGCTTGCAGCAGGGGGACACTGAAGCTTTCTTT. Encoded protein: CASSLQQGDTEAFF.

This chain's CDR3 is CSVDYQGGYNEQYF. The CDR3 bases are TGCAGCGTTGATTACCAGGGAGGGTACAATGAGCAGTACTTC. The rearrangement links TRBV29-1 to TRBJ2-5; the match to TRBD2 covers 7 bases. Germline V gene sequence: CDR1 SQVTM, CDR2 ANQGSEA. The CDR3 totals 14 residues. The J segment lost 11 bases and the V segment lost 3 bases, leaving 15 bases of the junction unmatched.

This clonotype turned up a few times. The chain has TRBV21-1 and TRBJ1-5; the listed D gene, TRBD1, was not tested against the DNA. TRBV21-1 is recorded as a pseudogene. CDR3 length: 15 amino acids. CDR3 residues: CASRQDRVDNQPQHF. CDR3 nucleotides: TGTGCCAGCAGGCAAGACAGGGTGGACAATCAGCCCCAGCATTTT.

This clonotype turned up a few times. The chain links TRBV29-1 to TRBJ2-7; 10 bases align to TRBD2. Germline V gene sequence: CDR1 SQVTM, CDR2 ANQGSEA. J was trimmed by 2 bases and V by 6 bases; bases with no gene match: 7. This CDR3 comprises 14 residues. CDR3 coding DNA: TGCAGCGTCACAGCGGGGGGGTTCCCCTACGAGCAGTACTTC. Protein product: CSVTAGGFPYEQYF.

V gene TRBV20-1 combines with J gene TRBJ2-7; the match to TRBD1 covers 7 bases. Trimming cost V 4 bases and J 3 bases; bases outside gene matches: 6. This CDR3 spans 13 amino acids. Germline V CDR1 and CDR2: DFQATT, SNEGSKA (reference sequence). CDR3 DNA sequence: TGCAGTGCTATCGACAGGGTCTACTACGAGCAGTACTTC. The encoded protein is CSAIDRVYYEQYF.

There are a few counts of this clonotype. The chain recombines TRBV21-1 with TRBJ1-1; the table names TRBD1, a call not compared with the DNA. TRBV21-1 is an annotated pseudogene. The CDR3 sequence is 16 residues long. The CDR3 region has the DNA TGTGCCAGCAGCAAAGATGGGGGGGGCGGGAACACTGAAGCTTTCTTT. Encoded protein: CASSKDGGGGNTEAFF.

Worth noting for this clonotype: Germline and junction disagree at one end, which may indicate a read error. The rearrangement joins TRBV7-2 to TRBJ2-1, with TRBD2 as a possible D gene (6 bases). The CDR3 has 17 residues. Germline loops: CDR1 SGHTA, CDR2 FQGNSA. CDR3 region: CASTLRFRGTTCNEQFF. CDR3 bases: TGTGCCAGCACCTTAAGGTTCCGCGGGACGACCTGCAATGAGCAGTTCTTC.

With regard to this clonotype: A junction boundary mismatches the germline segment, possibly from a read error. The genes are TRBV5-1 and TRBJ1-1, with 10 positions matching TRBD1. The length of the CDR3 is 17 residues. Germline V CDR1 and CDR2: SGHRS, YFSETQ. The CDR3 loop reads CASSLGDRGGMNTETFF. In DNA, the CDR3 is TGCGCCAGCAGCTTAGGGGACAGGGGAGGTATGAACACTGAAACTTTCTTT.

The chain uses TRBV6-4 and TRBJ2-3; no clear D. CDR1 and CDR2 from the germline V gene are MRHNA and SNTAGT. The CDR3 extends over 13 amino acids. V lost 2 bases and J lost 4, with 7 bases in between. CDR3 sequence reads: CASSDQGSDTQYF. The CDR3 bases are TGTGCCAGCAGTGACCAAGGGTCAGATACGCAGTATTTT.

This clonotype has a handful of counts. The rearrangement uses TRBV20-1 and TRBJ2-4; TRBD2 matches 15 bases. The germline V gene encodes CDR1 DFQATT and CDR2 SNEGSKA (reference sequence). The CDR3 is 17 residues long. J gave up 1 base and V 3 bases, and 4 bases lay outside the gene matches. CDR3 amino acids: CSARGTSGGTAKNIQYF. The CDR3 DNA follows: TGCAGTGCTAGGGGGACTAGCGGGGGGACGGCCAAAAACATTCAGTACTTC.